This record covers a single T cell receptor beta chain. What it recognizes is unknown. This record belongs to a study of blood T cells in healthy people across ages. Looking at the study overall: Template switching picked up about one barcoded beta molecule for each two T cells. Overall study findings and caveats: Among T cells, TCR beta diversity per million cells dropped roughly linearly as age rose. The unknown donor CMV status may have confounded expanded clonotype changes.

A second 7 to 11 cycle PCR used barcoded and J-beta primers. Each cDNA was tagged by a template-switch adaptor containing 12 random nucleotides. TCRdb redid the calling of the 5' RACE reads with MiXCR, one entry per CDR3 protein. This sample has 450,000 to 700,000 distinct CDR3 sequences; 27% occur once, and the top ten carry around a sixth. Germline loops: CDR1 DFQATT, CDR2 SNEGSKA (reference sequence). The CDR3 sequence is 12 residues long. V was cut by 6 bases and J by 2 bases, with 7 bases left in between. The source is a woman aged 65 to 85 in good health. V gene TRBV20-1 combines with J gene TRBJ2-2; no clear D gene. Material for sequencing was blood. CDR3 protein: CSALDNTGELFF. The CDR3, as DNA: TGCAGTGCCCTAGACAACACCGGGGAGCTGTTTTTT.